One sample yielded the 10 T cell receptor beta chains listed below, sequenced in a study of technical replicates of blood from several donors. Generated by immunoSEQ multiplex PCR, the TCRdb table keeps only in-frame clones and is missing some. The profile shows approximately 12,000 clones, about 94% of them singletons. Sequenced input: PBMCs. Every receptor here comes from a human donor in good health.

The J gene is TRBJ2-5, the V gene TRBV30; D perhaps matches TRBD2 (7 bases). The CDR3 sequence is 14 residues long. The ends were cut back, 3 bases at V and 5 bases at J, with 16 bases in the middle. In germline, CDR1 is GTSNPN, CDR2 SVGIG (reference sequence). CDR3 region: CAWRGGGSEETQYF. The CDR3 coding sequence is TGTGCCTGGAGGGGGGGCGGGAGCGAGGAGACCCAGTACTTC.

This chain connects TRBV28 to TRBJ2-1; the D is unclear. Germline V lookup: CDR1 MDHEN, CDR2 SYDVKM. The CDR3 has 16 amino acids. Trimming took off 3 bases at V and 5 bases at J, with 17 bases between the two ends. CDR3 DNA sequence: TGTGCCAGCAGTTTCCCAGACTTTATAACTAACAATGAGCAGTTCTTC. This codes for CASSFPDFITNNEQFF.

The CDR3 DNA reads as TGTGCCAGCAGTTACTCCTGGCAGAGCAATCAGCCCCAGCATTTT. This gives the protein CASSYSWQSNQPQHF. The chain carries TRBV6-5 and TRBJ1-5; D ambiguous. V was cut by 0 bases and J by 1 base, with 7 bases left in between. The V gene's germline CDR1 is MNHEY and CDR2 SVGAGI. CDR3 length: 15 amino acids.

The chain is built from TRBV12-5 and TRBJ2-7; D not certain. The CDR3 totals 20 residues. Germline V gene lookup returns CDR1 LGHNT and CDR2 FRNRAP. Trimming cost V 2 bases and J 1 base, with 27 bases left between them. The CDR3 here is CASGLQPTVTVSRFSYEQYF. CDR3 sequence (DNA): TGTGCTAGTGGTTTGCAGCCCACGGTGACGGTCTCCAGGTTTTCCTACGAGCAGTACTTC.

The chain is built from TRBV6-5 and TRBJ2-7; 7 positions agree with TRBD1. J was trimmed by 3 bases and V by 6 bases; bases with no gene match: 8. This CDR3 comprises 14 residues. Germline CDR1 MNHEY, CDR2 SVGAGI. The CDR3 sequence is CASSQRQGYYEQYF. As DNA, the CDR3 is TGTGCCAGCAGCCAGAGACAGGGATACTACGAGCAGTACTTC.

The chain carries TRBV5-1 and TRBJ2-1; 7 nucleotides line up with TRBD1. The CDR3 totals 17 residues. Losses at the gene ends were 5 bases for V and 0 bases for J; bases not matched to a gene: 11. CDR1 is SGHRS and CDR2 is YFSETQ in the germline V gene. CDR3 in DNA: TGCGCCAGCAGATTACCGGACAGGCTCAGCTCCTACAATGAGCAGTTCTTC. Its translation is CASRLPDRLSSYNEQFF.

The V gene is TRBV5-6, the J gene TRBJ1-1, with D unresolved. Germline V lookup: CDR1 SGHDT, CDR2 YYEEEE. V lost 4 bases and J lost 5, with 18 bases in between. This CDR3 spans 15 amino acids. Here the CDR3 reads CASSIGGGSNTEAFF. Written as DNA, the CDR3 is TGTGCCAGCAGCATCGGCGGAGGGAGTAATACTGAAGCTTTCTTT.

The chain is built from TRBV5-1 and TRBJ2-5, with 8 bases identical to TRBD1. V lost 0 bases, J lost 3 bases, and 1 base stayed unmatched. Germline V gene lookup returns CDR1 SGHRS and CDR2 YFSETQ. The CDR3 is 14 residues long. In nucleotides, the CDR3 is TGCGCCAGCAGCTTGGGGACAGGGAAAGAGACCCAGTACTTC. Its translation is CASSLGTGKETQYF.

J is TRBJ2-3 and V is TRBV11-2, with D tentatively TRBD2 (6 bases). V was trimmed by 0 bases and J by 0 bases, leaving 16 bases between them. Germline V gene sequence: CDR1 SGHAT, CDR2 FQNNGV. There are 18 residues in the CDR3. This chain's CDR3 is CASSLDRSFGGSTDTQYF. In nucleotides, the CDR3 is TGTGCCAGCAGCTTAGATCGCTCTTTCGGGGGTAGCACAGATACGCAGTATTTT.

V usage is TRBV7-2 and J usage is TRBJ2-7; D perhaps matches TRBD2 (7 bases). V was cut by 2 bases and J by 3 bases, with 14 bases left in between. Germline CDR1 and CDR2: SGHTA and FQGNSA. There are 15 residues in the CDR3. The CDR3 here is CASSLYRGAFYEQYF. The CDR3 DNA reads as TGTGCCAGCAGCTTATATCGGGGGGCCTTCTACGAGCAGTACTTC.